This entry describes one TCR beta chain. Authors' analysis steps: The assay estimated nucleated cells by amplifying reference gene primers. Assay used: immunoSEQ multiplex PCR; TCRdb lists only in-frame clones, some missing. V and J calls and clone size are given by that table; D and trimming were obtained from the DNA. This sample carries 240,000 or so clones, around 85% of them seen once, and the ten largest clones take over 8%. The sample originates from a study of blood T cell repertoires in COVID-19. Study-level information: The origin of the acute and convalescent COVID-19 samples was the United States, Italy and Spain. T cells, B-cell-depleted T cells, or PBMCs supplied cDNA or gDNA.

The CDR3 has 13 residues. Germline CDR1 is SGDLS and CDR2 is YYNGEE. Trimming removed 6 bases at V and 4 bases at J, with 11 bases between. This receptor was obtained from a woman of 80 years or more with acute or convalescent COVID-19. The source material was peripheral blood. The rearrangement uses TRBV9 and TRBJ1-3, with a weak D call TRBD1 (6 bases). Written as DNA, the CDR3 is TGTGCCAGCACTTCAGGGGCCGGAAACACCATATATTTT. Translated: CASTSGAGNTIYF.